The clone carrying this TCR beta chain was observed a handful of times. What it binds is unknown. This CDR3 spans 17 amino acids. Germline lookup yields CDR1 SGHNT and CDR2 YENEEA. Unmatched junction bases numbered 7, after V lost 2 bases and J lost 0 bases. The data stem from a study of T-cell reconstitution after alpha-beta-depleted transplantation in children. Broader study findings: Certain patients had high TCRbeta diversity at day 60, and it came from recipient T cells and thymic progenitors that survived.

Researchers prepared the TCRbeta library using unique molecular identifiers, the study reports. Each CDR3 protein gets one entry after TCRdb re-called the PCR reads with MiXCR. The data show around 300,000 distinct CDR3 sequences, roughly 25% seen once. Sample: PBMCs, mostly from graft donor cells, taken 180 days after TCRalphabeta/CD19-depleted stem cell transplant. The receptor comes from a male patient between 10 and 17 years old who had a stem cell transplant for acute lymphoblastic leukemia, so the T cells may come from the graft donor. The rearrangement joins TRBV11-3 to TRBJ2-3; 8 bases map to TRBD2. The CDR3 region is CASSLTQLAASTDTQYF. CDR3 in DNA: TGTGCCAGCAGCTTAACTCAACTAGCGGCTAGCACAGATACGCAGTATTTT. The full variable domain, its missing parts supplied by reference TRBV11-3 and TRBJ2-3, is EAGVVQSPRYKIIEKKQPVAFWCNPISGHNTLYWYLQNLGQGPELLIRYENEEAVDDSQLPKDRFSAERLKGVDSTLKIQPAELGDSAVYLCASSLTQLAASTDTQYFGPGTRLTVL.